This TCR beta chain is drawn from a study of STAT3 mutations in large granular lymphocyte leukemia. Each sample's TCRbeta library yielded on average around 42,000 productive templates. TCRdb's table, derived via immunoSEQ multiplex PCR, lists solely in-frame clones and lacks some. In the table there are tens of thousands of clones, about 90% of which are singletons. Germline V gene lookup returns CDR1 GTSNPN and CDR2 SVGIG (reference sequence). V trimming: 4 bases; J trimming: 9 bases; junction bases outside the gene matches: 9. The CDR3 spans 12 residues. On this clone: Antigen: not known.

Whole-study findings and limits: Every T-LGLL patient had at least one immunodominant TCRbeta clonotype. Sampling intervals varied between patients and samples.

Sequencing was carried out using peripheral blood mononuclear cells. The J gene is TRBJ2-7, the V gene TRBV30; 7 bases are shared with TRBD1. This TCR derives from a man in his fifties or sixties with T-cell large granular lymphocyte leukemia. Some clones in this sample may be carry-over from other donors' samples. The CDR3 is CAWNNDRDGQYF. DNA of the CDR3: TGTGCCTGGAATAACGACAGGGATGGGCAGTACTTC.